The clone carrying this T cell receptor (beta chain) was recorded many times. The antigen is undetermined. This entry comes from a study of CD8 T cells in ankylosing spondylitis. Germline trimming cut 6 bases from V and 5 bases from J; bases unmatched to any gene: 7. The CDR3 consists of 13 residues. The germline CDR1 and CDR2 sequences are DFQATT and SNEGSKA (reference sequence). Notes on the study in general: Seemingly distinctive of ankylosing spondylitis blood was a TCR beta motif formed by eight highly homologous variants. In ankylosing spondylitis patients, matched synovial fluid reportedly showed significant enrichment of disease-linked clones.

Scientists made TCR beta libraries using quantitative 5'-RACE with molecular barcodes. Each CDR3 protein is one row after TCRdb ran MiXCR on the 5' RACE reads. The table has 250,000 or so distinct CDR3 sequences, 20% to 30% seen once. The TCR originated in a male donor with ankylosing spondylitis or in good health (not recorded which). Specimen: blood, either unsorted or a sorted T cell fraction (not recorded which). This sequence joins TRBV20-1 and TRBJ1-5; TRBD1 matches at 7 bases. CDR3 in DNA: TGCAGTGCGAATCCCCAGGGGGATCAGCCCCAGCATTTT. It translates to CSANPQGDQPQHF.